Following are 12 T cell receptor beta chains from one sample sequenced in a study of T-cell reconstitution after alpha-beta-depleted transplantation in children. The authors prepared the TCRbeta library with unique molecular identifiers. MiXCR was run by TCRdb on the PCR reads, yielding one entry per CDR3 protein. The table has about 300,000 distinct CDR3 sequences, roughly 7.8% seen once; the top ten hold approximately 9.6%. Regarding the study as a whole: One year after transplant, T-cell counts and diversity came mostly from newly produced T cells.

What these receptors recognize is not known. The input for sequencing was peripheral blood, taken 360 days after TCRalphabeta/CD19-depleted stem cell transplant. These TCRs come from a female patient aged 2 to 10 who had a stem cell transplant for Fanconi anemia, so the T cells may come from the graft donor.

The V call is TRBV27, the J call TRBJ1-4, with 7 bases matching TRBD1. Germline CDR1 reads MNHEY; CDR2 reads SMNVEV (reference sequence). This CDR3 region has 17 residues. The V and J ends lost 1 base and 3 bases, in that order; junction bases with no gene match: 8. This chain's CDR3 is CASSLLTGTAANEKLFF. The CDR3, as DNA: TGTGCCAGCAGTTTATTGACGGGGACAGCGGCTAATGAAAAACTGTTTTTT.

There are many counts of this clonotype. The genes are TRBV2 and TRBJ2-2; the D gene is possibly TRBD1 (5 bases). The CDR3 has 16 residues. The germline V gene encodes CDR1 SNHLY and CDR2 FYNNEI. The ends were cut back, 5 bases at V and 7 bases at J, with 20 bases in the middle. This chain's CDR3 is CASSREPRAPRGELFF. The CDR3 DNA follows: TGTGCCAGCAGTCGAGAGCCCAGGGCTCCCCGCGGGGAGCTGTTTTTT.

This clonotype has ten or more counts. V and J are TRBV20-1 and TRBJ2-1; 14 bases line up with TRBD2. Per the germline V gene, CDR1 is DFQATT and CDR2 is SNEGSKA (reference sequence). The CDR3 is made up of 15 amino acids. The junction had 7 bases not matched to a gene; V was cut back by 2 bases and J by 10 bases. This chain's CDR3 is CSARRGTSGGREQFF. CDR3 DNA: TGCAGTGCTAGAAGGGGGACTAGCGGGGGCCGAGAGCAGTTCTTC.

In its sample, this clonotype was seen many times. This sequence joins TRBV10-3 and TRBJ2-3; D may correspond to TRBD1 or TRBD2 (5 bases each). The CDR3 loop spans 13 amino acids. Germline V gives CDR1 ENHRY, CDR2 SYGVKD. V was shortened by 6 bases and J by 0 bases, with 7 bases between the two germline ends. CDR3 sequence: CAISGDSTDTQYF. CDR3 coding DNA: TGTGCCATCAGCGGGGACAGCACAGATACGCAGTATTTT.

This clonotype was detected many times. This chain connects TRBV5-1 to TRBJ2-1; 8 bases match TRBD2. V lost 1 base and J lost 2; bases outside the gene matches: 5. Germline CDR1 SGHRS, CDR2 YFSETQ. The CDR3 extends over 16 amino acids. CDR3 nucleotides: TGCGCCAGCAGCTTGTTTGCGGGAGGACCCTACAATGAGCAGTTCTTC. This gives the protein CASSLFAGGPYNEQFF.

This clonotype was seen at least ten times. V gene TRBV3-1 combines with J gene TRBJ1-2, with D possibly being TRBD1 (5 bases). This CDR3 is built from 15 residues. CDR1 is LGHDT, CDR2 YNNKEL, per germline (reference sequence). With 1 base removed from V and 3 bases from J, the gap between germline ends came to 12 bases. The CDR3 coding sequence is TGTGCCAGCAGCCAAGGCGTAGGGACGGACTATGGCTACACCTTC. Its translation is CASSQGVGTDYGYTF. The variable domain in full, completed from reference TRBV3-1 and TRBJ1-2, reads DTAVSQTPKYLVTQMGNDKSIKCEQNLGHDTMYWYKQDSKKFLKIMFSYNNKELIINETVPNRFSPKSPDKAHLNLHINSLELGDSAVYFCASSQGVGTDYGYTFGSGTRLTVV.

This clonotype has only a few counts. The CDR3 loop reads CSAHTREGTVGEQYF. Here the CDR3 DNA reads TGCAGTGCCCATACCCGAGAGGGAACGGTGGGAGAGCAGTACTTC. V usage is TRBV20-1 and J usage is TRBJ2-7; D is perhaps TRBD2 (5 bases). Deletions cut 6 bases from V and 7 bases from J, with 25 bases between. The CDR3 is 15 residues long. Germline V gene data show CDR1 as DFQATT and CDR2 as SNEGSKA (reference sequence).

This clonotype turned up a few times. The J gene is TRBJ1-6, the V gene TRBV2, with no clear D. Germline-derived CDR1 and CDR2 are SNHLY and FYNNEI. The V end lost 7 bases, the J end lost 3 bases, and 13 bases lay between the germline ends. The CDR3 spans 15 residues. For the CDR3, the DNA is TGTGCCAGCAAGGATAGGGCAGACTATAATTCACCCCTCCACTTT. The encoded protein is CASKDRADYNSPLHF.

This clonotype was detected ten times or more. The V gene is TRBV5-1, the J gene TRBJ2-1; D is undetermined. Trimming pared 0 bases from V and 0 bases from J, leaving 13 bases between. CDR3 length: 17 residues. The germline V gene has CDR1 SGHRS and CDR2 YFSETQ. DNA for the CDR3: TGCGCCAGCAGCTTGGACCCGTTGGCACTCTCCTACAATGAGCAGTTCTTC. Translation: CASSLDPLALSYNEQFF.

The chain employs TRBV15 and TRBJ1-6; D is unresolved. V lost 4 bases and J 7 bases, leaving 14 bases between the germline ends. This CDR3 has 15 residues. Germline values: CDR1 LNHNV, CDR2 YYDKDF (reference sequence). This CDR3 is CATSTQDTPNSPLHF. The CDR3 bases are TGTGCCACCAGCACCCAAGACACTCCAAATTCACCCCTCCACTTT.

The chain links TRBV5-1 to TRBJ1-6; D is ambiguous. Germline loops: CDR1 SGHRS, CDR2 YFSETQ. V dropped 3 bases and J dropped 13 bases, with 20 bases sitting between them. The CDR3 contains 15 residues. CDR3 protein: CASSSGPREASPLHF. CDR3 in DNA: TGCGCCAGCAGCTCTGGGCCGAGGGAGGCATCGCCCCTCCACTTT.

This clonotype was found a few times. V and J are TRBV25-1 and TRBJ1-5, with 8 bases fitting TRBD1. The CDR3 length is 13 residues. The V segment lost 8 bases and the J segment 7 bases; nucleotides outside the gene matches: 7. Germline V gene sequence: CDR1 MGHDK, CDR2 SYGVNS. The chain's CDR3 is CASARQGNQPQHF. CDR3 bases: TGTGCCAGCGCCCGACAGGGGAACCAGCCCCAGCATTTT.